What follows describes a single TCR beta chain. These data are taken from a study of blood T cell repertoires in COVID-19. Germline CDR1 and CDR2: SGHDT and YYEEEE. V was clipped by 4 bases and J by 9 bases, with 23 bases between them. The CDR3 runs to 17 residues. Assay: immunoSEQ multiplex PCR; the TCRdb copy retains only in-frame clones and omits some. Altogether about 250,000 clones are present, approximately 83% being singletons, with the ten largest covering 4% to 5.5%. The V gene is TRBV5-6, the J gene TRBJ1-6; D unclear. Specimen: peripheral blood. The TCR comes from a man aged 45-65 years with active or convalescent COVID-19. CDR3 loop: CASSGRAGRRWSSPLHF. CDR3 DNA: TGTGCCAGCAGCGGGCGGGCGGGAAGGAGGTGGAGTTCACCCCTCCACTTT.